This T cell receptor beta chain appears in the sequencing data of a study of blood T cell repertoires in COVID-19 (dated by TCRdb to about 2020). General notes on the study: Collaborator samples came from the United States, Italy and Spain and covered acute and convalescent phases of COVID-19. The dataset comprised deeply sampled blood TCRbeta repertoires from subjects exposed to, actively infected with, or recovered from COVID-19. Sample metadata almost always included a de-identified subject ID, COVID-19 status, age in years and sex. Where available, HLA class I and class II types were obtained from metadata supplied by the sample provider rather than from assay-based typing. The samples were drawn from the first 160 participants of the ongoing ImmuneRACE study and from 950 to 1,500 subjects provided by 6 global collaborators. The prospective study material was composed of cDNA or gDNA derived from T cells, B-cell-depleted T cells, or PBMCs. The repertoires were released in a freely available public database intended as a resource for research on the immune response to SARS-CoV-2.

The immunoSEQ Assay, a bias-controlled multiplex PCR, was used to amplify TCRbeta CDR3 regions from genomic DNA. In the authors' own workflow: The number of nucleated cells in each sample was estimated from the amplification of reference gene primers within the assay. To quantify the absolute abundance of each unique TCRbeta CDR3 rearrangement, sequence reads were collapsed and filtered. For each sample, productive Simpson clonality was calculated as the square root of Simpson's diversity index over productive rearrangements. TCRdb stores this immuneACCESS table with in-frame sequences only. Part of the clones is absent; in the studies checked, under half of the shortfall reflects unresolved V genes, and no reason is known for the rest. The D gene and trimming were derived from the DNA, and the V and J assignments and clone size from that table. For this sample there are about 76,000 clones; 80% to 90% appear just once. Of the sample, more than 15% is held by the ten largest clones.

Collaborating institutions collected whole blood in K2EDTA tubes following their own protocols. For TCRbeta analysis, collaborators shipped samples as frozen whole blood, isolated PBMCs, or DNA extracted from either of those sample types. The CDR3, cysteine through phenylalanine, is 17 amino acids long. The only DNA kept is the CDR3, 51 bases in frame from the first base. Results and caveats for the whole study, not just this receptor: Clinical and demographic metadata were provided uncurated, with the amount varying by source and participant.

A word on this clone: Its antigen is not yet known. Per-nucleotide qualities are absent, and no much larger clonotype sits a single base away.

The chain links TRBV21-1 with TRBJ2-1; TRBD1, the table's D call, was not compared with the DNA. TRBV21-1 has pseudogene status. The clonotype originates from a woman aged 60-75 years with acute or convalescent COVID-19. Sequencing input: peripheral blood. The sequence in DNA is TGTGCCAGCAGCAAAGTGACAGGGTCGGAAAGCTACAATGAGCAGTTCTTC. Translated, this gives CASSKVTGSESYNEQFF.